This T cell receptor (beta chain) is drawn from a study of technical replicates of blood from a few donors. Germline-derived CDR1 and CDR2 are SGHVS and FNYEAQ. Trimming took 5 bases from V and 6 from J; bases not matched to a gene: 8. There are 14 residues in the CDR3. Data came from immunoSEQ multiplex PCR; TCRdb stores just in-frame clones and leaves some out. Of around 86,000 clones detected, around 96% appear once; the ten largest clones hold around 0.2%. The origin of this receptor is a human donor in good health. V and J are TRBV7-6 and TRBJ1-2; 8 bases fit TRBD1. Material for sequencing was T cells isolated from PBMCs. The CDR3: CASSARTGIHGYTF. The CDR3, as DNA: TGTGCCAGCAGCGCCCGGACAGGGATTCATGGCTACACCTTC.